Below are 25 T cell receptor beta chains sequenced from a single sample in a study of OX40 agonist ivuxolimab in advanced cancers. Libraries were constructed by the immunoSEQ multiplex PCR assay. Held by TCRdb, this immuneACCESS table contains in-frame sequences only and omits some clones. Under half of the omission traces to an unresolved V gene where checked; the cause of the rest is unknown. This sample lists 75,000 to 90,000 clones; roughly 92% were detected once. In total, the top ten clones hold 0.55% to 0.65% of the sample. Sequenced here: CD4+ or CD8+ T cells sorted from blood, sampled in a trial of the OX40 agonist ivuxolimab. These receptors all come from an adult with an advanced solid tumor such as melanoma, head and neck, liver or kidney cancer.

The CDR3 region has the DNA TGTGCCAGCAGTTCCGACAGGCCTGAAGAGACCCAGTACTTC. It specifies CASSSDRPEETQYF. The chain links TRBV27 to TRBJ2-5; a weak D match, TRBD1 (6 bases). The V end lost 4 bases, the J end lost 3 bases, and 12 bases lay between the germline ends. The germline V gene encodes CDR1 MNHEY and CDR2 SMNVEV (reference sequence). The CDR3 totals 14 residues.

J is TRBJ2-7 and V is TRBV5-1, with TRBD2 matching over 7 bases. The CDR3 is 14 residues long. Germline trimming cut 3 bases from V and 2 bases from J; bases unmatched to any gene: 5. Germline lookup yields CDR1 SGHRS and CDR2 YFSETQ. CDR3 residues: CASSSRLAAYEQYF. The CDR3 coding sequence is TGCGCCAGCAGCTCCAGACTAGCAGCCTACGAGCAGTACTTC.

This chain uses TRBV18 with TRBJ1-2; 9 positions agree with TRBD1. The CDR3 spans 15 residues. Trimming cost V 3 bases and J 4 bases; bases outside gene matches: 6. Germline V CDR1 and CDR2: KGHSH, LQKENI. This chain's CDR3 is CASSPEQGAGYGYTF. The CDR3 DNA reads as TGTGCCAGCTCACCGGAACAGGGGGCAGGCTATGGCTACACCTTC.

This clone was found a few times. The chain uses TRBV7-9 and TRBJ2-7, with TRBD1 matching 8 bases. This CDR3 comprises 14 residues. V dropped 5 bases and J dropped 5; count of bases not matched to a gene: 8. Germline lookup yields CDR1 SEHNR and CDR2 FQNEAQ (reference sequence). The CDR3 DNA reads TGTGCCAGCAGCCTGGACAGGGTTCAGGACGAGCAGTACTTC. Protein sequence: CASSLDRVQDEQYF. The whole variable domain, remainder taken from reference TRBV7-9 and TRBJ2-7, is DTGVSQNPRHKITKRGQNVTFRCDPISEHNRLYWYRQTLGQGPEFLTYFQNEAQLEKSRLLSDRFSAERPKGSFSTLEIQRTEQGDSAMYLCASSLDRVQDEQYFGPGTRLTVT.

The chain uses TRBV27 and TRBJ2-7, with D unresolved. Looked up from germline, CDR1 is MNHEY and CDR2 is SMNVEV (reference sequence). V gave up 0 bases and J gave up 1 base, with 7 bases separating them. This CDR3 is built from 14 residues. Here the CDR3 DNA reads TGTGCCAGCAGTTTATCAGGGCCGTCCTACGAGCAGTACTTC. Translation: CASSLSGPSYEQYF.

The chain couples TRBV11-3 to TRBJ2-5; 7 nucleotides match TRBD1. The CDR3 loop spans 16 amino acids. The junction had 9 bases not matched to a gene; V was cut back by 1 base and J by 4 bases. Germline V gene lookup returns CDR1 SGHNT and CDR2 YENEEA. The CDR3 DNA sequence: TGTGCCAGCAGCTTAGGAGTCAGGGGGAGCTCAGAGACCCAGTACTTC. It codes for CASSLGVRGSSETQYF.

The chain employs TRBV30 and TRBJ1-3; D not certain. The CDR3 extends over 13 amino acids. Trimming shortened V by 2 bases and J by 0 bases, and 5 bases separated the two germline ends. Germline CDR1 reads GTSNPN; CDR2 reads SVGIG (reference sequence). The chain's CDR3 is CAWSTFSGNTIYF. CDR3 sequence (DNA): TGTGCCTGGAGTACTTTCTCTGGAAACACCATATATTTT.

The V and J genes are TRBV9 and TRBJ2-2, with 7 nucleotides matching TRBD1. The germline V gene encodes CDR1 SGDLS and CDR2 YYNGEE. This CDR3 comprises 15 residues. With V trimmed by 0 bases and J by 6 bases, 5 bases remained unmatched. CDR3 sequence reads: CASSVVTGDAGELFF. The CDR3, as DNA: TGTGCCAGCAGCGTAGTTACAGGGGACGCCGGGGAGCTGTTTTTT.

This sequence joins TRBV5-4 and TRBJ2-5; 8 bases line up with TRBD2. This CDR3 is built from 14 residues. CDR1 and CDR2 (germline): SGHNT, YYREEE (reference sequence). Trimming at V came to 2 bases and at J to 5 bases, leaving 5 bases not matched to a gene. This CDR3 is CASSLLAGRETQYF. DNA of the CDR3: TGTGCCAGCAGCTTATTAGCGGGACGGGAGACCCAGTACTTC.

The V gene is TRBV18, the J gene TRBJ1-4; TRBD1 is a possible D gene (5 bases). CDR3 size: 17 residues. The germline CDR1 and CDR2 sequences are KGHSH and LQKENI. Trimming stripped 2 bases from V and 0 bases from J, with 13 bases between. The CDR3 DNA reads TGTGCCAGCTCACCAACAGGAAAAGCAGCAACTAATGAAAAACTGTTTTTT. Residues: CASSPTGKAATNEKLFF.

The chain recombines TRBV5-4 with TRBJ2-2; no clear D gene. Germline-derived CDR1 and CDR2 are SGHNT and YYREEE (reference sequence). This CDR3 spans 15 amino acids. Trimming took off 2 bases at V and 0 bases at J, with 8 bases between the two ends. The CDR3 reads CASSFDPANTGELFF. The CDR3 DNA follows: TGTGCCAGCAGCTTTGACCCTGCGAACACCGGGGAGCTGTTTTTT.

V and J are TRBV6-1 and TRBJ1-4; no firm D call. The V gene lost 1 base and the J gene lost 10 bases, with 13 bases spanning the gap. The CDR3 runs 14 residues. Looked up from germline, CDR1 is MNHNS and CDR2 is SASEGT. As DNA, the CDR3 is TGTGCCAGCAGTGAAGGCGGGTTTTCTGGAAAACTGTTTTTT. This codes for CASSEGGFSGKLFF.

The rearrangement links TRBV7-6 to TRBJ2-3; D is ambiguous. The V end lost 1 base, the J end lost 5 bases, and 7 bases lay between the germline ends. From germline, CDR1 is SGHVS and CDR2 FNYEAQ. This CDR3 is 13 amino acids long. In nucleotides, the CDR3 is TGTGCCAGCAGCTTAGGACTTCTAGATACGCAGTATTTT. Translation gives CASSLGLLDTQYF.

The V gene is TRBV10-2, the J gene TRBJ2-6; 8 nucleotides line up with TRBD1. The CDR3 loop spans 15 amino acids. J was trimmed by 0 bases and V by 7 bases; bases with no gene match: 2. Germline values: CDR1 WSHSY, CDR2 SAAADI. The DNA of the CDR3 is TGCGCCAGCACCAGGGGGCCCTCTGGGGCCAACGTCCTGACTTTC. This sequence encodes CASTRGPSGANVLTF.

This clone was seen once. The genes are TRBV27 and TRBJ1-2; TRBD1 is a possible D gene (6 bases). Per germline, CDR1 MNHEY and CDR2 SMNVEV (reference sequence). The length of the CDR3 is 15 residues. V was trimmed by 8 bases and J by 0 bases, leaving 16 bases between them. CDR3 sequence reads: CASRPGQTANYGYTF. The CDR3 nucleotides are TGTGCCAGCCGACCTGGACAGACCGCTAACTATGGCTACACCTTC.

CDR3 in DNA: TGTGCCAGTAGTATATGGCGAGCGGGGTCCTACAATGAGCAGTTCTTC. This sequence encodes CASSIWRAGSYNEQFF. The J gene is TRBJ2-1, the V gene TRBV19; 7 nucleotides line up with TRBD2. Trimming at V came to 2 bases and at J to 1 base, leaving 5 bases not matched to a gene. The CDR3 totals 16 residues. CDR1 LNHDA and CDR2 SQIVND come from the germline V gene (reference sequence). Based on the CDR3 plus reference TRBV19 and TRBJ2-1, the full variable domain is DGGITQSPKYLFRKEGQNVTLSCEQNLNHDAMYWYRQDPGQGLRLIYYSQIVNDFQKGDIAEGYSVSREKKESFPLTVTSAQKNPTAFYLCASSIWRAGSYNEQFFGPGTRLTVL.

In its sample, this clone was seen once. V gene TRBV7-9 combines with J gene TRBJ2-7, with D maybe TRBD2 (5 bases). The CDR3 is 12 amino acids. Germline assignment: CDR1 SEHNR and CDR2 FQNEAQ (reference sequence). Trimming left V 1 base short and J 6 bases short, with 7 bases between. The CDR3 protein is CASSLVAGEQYF. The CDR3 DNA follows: TGTGCCAGCAGCTTAGTTGCGGGCGAGCAGTACTTC. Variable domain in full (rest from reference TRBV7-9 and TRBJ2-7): DTGVSQNPRHKITKRGQNVTFRCDPISEHNRLYWYRQTLGQGPEFLTYFQNEAQLEKSRLLSDRFSAERPKGSFSTLEIQRTEQGDSAMYLCASSLVAGEQYFGPGTRLTVT.

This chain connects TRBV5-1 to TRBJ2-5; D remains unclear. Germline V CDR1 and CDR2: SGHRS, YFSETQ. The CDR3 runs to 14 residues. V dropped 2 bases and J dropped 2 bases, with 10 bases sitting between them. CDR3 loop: CASSFARRQETQYF. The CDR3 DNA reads TGCGCCAGCAGCTTTGCCCGGCGGCAAGAGACCCAGTACTTC.

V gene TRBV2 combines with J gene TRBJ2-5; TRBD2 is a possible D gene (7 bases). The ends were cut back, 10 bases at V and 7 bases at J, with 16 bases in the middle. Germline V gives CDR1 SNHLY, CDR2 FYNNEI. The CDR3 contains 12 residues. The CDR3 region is CATQGGGVTQYF. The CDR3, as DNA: TGTGCCACCCAAGGGGGAGGGGTGACCCAGTACTTC. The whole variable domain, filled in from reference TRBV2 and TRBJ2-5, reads EPEVTQTPSHQVTQMGQEVILRCVPISNHLYFYWYRQILGQKVEFLVSFYNNEISEKSEIFDDQFSVERPDGSNFTLKIRSTKLEDSAMYFCATQGGGVTQYFGPGTRLLVL.

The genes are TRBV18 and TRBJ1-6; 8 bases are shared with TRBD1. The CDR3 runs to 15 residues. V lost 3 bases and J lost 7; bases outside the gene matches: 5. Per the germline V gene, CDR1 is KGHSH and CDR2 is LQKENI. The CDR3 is CASSPIQGGNSPLHF. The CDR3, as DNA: TGTGCCAGCTCACCCATACAGGGGGGAAATTCACCCCTCCACTTT.

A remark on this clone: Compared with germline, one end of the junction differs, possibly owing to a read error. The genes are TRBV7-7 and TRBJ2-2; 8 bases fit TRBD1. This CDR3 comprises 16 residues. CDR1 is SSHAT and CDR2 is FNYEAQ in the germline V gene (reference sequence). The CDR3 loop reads CASSLQPGQDTGELFF. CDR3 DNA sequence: TGTGCTAGCAGCTTACAACCGGGACAGGACACCGGGGAGCTGTTTTTT.

Written as DNA, the CDR3 is TGTGCCAGCGGGGAGTCAGGCGGATCCCCCTACGAGCAGTACTTC. Its translation: CASGESGGSPYEQYF. This chain connects TRBV6-1 to TRBJ2-7; TRBD2 might be the D (5 bases). The V gene lost 8 bases and the J gene lost 2 bases, with 19 bases spanning the gap. This CDR3 region has 15 residues. CDR1 and CDR2 (germline): MNHNS, SASEGT.

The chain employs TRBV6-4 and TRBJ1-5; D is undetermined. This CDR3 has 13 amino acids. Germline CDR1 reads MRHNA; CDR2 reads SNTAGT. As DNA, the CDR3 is TGTAACAGAGACGGAAATAGCAATCAGCCCCAGCATTTT. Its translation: CNRDGNSNQPQHF.

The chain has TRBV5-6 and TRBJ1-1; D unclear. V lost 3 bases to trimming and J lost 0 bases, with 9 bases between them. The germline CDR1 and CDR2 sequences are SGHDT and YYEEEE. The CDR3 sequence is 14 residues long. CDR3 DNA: TGTGCCAGCAGCTCGGACGGGGTGAACACTGAAGCTTTCTTT. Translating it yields CASSSDGVNTEAFF.

The CDR3: CASSYSSVQETQYF. CDR3 nucleotide sequence: TGTGCCAGCAGCTACAGCAGTGTCCAAGAGACCCAGTACTTC. The chain employs TRBV7-6 and TRBJ2-5; D is unclear. CDR1 SGHVS and CDR2 FNYEAQ come from the germline V gene. The length of the CDR3 is 14 residues. V lost 4 bases, J lost 1 base, and 10 bases lay in between. Looking up the rest from reference TRBV7-6 and TRBJ2-5 gives the full variable domain: GAGVSQSPRYKVTKRGQDVALRCDPISGHVSLYWYRQALGQGPEFLTYFNYEAQQDKSGLPNDRFSAERPEGSISTLTIQRTEQRDSAMYRCASSYSSVQETQYFGPGTRLLVL.